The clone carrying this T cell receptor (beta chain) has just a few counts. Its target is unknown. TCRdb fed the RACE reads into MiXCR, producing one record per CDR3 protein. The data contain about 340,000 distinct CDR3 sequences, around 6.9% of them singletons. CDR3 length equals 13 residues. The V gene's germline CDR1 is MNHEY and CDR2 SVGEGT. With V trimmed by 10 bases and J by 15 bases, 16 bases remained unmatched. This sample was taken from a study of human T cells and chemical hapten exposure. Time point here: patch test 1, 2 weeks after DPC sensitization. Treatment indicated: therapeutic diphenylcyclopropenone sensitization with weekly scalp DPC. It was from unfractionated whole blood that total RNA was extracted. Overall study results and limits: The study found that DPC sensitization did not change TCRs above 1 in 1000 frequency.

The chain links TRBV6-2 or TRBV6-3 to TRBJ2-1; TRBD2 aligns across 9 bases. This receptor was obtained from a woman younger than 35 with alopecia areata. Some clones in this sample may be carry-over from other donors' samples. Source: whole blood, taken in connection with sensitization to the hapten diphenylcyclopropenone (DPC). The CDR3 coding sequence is TGTGCCATCTCATGGGACCGGGGGACTAGCTTGTTCTTC. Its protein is CAISWDRGTSLFF.